Described below is a single T cell receptor beta chain sequence and its context. As yet, its antigen is unknown. Running of the assay took place at deep level. Per the original data handling: Filtering differed for immunoSEQ, which gave only junction sequences without quality scores. Here immunoSEQ multiplex PCR was the method, and the copy in TCRdb shows in-frame clones only, minus some. D and trimming come from the DNA, and the V and J calls and clone size come from that table. Of about 470,000 clones in the sample, roughly 83% were seen once. The data originate from a study of shared clonotypes between healthy human individuals. Study-wide points: Investigators expected sequencing depth to affect clonotype sharing among donors.

There are 15 residues in the CDR3. Per germline, CDR1 SGHTA and CDR2 FQGTGA. V lost 4 bases to trimming and J lost 5 bases, with 17 bases between them. This TCR derives from a woman aged 40 to 50 in good health. Some clones in this sample may be carry-over from other donors' samples. The sample comprised PBMCs. The chain recombines TRBV7-3 with TRBJ1-1, with D possibly matching TRBD1 (5 bases). The CDR3 protein is CASSSYAKRGTEAFF. DNA for the CDR3: TGTGCCAGCAGCTCTTATGCGAAGAGGGGAACTGAAGCTTTCTTT.